This T cell receptor beta chain was recorded in a study of shared clonotypes between healthy human individuals. General observations from the study: Investigators expected sequencing depth to affect clonotype sharing among donors. On the whole, naive subsets had larger estimated richness than memory subsets had. Rarefaction curves obtained for sorted subsets showed sequencing incomplete despite large depth.

The CDR3 extends over 14 amino acids. V lost 1 base to trimming and J lost 6 bases, with 13 bases between them. Germline lookup yields CDR1 MNHNS and CDR2 SASEGT. Original handling: ImmunoSEQ output lacked quality scores and full-length reads, limiting matched filtering. Assay: immunoSEQ multiplex PCR; the TCRdb copy retains only in-frame clones and omits some. V, J and clone size reflect that table, while D and trimming were determined from the DNA. This table holds millions of clones, 80% to 95% found once. Comment on this clone: What it binds is unknown.

The sequence came from a man younger than 35 in good health. Some clones in this sample may be carry-over from other donors' samples. This chain links TRBV6-1 with TRBJ2-7; D is unresolved. The sample comprised naive CD4+ T cells from PBMCs. The subset: CD45RA+ positively selected. The CDR3 here is CASSEGYPPGEQYF. The CDR3 nucleotides read TGTGCCAGCAGTGAAGGGTACCCCCCGGGCGAGCAGTACTTC.